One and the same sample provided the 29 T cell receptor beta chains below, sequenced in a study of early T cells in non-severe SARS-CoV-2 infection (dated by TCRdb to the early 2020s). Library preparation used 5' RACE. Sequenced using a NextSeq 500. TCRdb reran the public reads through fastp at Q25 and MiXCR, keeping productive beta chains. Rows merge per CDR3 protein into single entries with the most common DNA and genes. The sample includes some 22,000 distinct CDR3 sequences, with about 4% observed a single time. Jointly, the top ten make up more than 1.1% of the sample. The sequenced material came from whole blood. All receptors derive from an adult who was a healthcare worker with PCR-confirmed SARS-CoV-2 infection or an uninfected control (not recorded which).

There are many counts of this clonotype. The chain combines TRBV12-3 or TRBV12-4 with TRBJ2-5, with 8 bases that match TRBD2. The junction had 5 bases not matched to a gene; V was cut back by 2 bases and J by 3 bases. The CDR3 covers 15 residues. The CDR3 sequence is CASSLWPAGEETQYF. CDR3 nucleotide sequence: TGTGCCAGCAGTTTATGGCCAGCGGGGGAAGAGACCCAGTACTTC.

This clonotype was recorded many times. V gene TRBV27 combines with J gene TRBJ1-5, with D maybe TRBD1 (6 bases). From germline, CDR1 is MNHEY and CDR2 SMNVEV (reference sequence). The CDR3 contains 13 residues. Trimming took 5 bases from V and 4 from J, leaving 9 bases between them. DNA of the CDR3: TGTGCCAGCAGTGACAGGCGAAATCAGCCCCAGCATTTT. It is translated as CASSDRRNQPQHF.

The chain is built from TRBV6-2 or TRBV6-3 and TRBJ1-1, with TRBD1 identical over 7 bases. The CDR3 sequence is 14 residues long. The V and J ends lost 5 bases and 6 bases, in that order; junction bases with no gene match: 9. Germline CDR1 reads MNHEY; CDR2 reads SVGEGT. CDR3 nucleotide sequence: TGTGCCAGCAGTCCCCTCGGACAGGTAGCTGAAGCTTTCTTT. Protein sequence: CASSPLGQVAEAFF.

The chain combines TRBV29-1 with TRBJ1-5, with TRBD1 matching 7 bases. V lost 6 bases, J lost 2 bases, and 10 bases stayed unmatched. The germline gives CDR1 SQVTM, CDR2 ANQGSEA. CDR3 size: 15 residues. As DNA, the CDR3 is TGCAGCGTCCGGATAGGGACAGCTCGCAATCAGCCCCAGCATTTT. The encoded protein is CSVRIGTARNQPQHF.

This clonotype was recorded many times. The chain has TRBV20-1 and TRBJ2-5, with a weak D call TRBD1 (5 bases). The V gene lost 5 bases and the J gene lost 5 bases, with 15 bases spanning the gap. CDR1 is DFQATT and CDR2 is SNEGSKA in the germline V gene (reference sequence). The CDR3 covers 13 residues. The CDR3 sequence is CSAESRGAETQYF. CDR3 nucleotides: TGCAGTGCTGAGAGTAGGGGCGCGGAGACCCAGTACTTC.

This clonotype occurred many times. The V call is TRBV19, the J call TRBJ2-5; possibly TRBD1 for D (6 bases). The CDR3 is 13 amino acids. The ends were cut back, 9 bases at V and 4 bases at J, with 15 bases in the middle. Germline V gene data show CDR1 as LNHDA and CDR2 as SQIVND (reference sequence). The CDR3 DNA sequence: TGTGCCAGCAGGGGCCGGCAGCGAGAGACCCAGTACTTC. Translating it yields CASRGRQRETQYF.

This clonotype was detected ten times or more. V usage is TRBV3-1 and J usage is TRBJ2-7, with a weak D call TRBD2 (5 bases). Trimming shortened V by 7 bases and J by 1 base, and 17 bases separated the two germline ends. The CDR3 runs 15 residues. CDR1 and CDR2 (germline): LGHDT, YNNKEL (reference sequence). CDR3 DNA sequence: TGTGCCAGCACCCCCGGATCCTCGGGATCCTACGAGCAGTACTTC. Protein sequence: CASTPGSSGSYEQYF.

The DNA of the CDR3 is TGTGCCAGCAGCTTAGTGGGAAGGGGGATGACTGAAGCTTTCTTT. The encoded protein is CASSLVGRGMTEAFF. The chain uses TRBV7-3 and TRBJ1-1; perhaps TRBD1 as D (6 bases). Looked up from germline, CDR1 is SGHTA and CDR2 is FQGTGA. This CDR3 is 15 amino acids long. Between the trimmed V and J ends, which lost 2 bases and 5 bases, there was a span of 15 bases.

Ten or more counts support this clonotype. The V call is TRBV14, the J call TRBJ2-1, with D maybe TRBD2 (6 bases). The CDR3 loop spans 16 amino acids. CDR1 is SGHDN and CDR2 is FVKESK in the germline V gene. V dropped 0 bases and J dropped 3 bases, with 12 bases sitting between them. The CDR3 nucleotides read TGTGCCAGCAGCCAAGATTGGCGGGGCGGCTACAATGAGCAGTTCTTC. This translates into CASSQDWRGGYNEQFF.

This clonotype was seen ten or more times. DNA for the CDR3: TGTGCCAGCAGCCTAGAACAGGGGGCAGAGCAGTACTTC. Residues: CASSLEQGAEQYF. The rearrangement joins TRBV7-9 to TRBJ2-7; 9 bases are a match to TRBD1. There are 13 residues in the CDR3. The ends lost 5 bases at V and 7 bases at J; junction bases unmatched: 6. Germline CDR1 is SEHNR and CDR2 is FQNEAQ (reference sequence).

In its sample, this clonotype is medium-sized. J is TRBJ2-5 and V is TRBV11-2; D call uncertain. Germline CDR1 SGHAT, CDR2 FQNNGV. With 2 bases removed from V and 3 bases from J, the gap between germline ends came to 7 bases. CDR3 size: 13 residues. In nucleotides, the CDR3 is TGTGCCAGCAGCTTACTGGATGAAGAGACCCAGTACTTC. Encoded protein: CASSLLDEETQYF.

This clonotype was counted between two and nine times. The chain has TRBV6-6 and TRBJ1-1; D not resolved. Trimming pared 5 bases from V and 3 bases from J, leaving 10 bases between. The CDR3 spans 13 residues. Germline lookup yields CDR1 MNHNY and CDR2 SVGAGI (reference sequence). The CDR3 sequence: CASSRNWDTEAFF. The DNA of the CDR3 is TGTGCCAGCAGTAGGAACTGGGACACTGAAGCTTTCTTT.

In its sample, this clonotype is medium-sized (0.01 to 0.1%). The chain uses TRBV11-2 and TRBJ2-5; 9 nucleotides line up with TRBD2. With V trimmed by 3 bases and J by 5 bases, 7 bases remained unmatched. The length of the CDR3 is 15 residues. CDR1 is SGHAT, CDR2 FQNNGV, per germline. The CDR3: CASSFGSGRLETQYF. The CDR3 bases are TGTGCCAGCAGCTTCGGTAGCGGGAGATTGGAGACCCAGTACTTC.

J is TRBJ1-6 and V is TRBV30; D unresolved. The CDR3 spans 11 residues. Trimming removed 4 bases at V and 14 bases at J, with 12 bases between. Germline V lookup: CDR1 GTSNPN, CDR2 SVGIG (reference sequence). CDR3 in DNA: TGTGCCTGGACCGGAGGACCCTCCCTCCACTTT. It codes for CAWTGGPSLHF.

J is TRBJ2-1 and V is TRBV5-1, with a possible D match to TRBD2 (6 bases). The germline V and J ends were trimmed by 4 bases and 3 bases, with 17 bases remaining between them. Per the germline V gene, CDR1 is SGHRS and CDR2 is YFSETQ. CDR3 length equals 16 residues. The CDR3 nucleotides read TGCGCCAGCAGCCGAGGTGAGGCGGGATACTACAATGAGCAGTTCTTC. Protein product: CASSRGEAGYYNEQFF. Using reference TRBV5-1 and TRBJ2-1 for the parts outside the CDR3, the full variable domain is KAGVTQTPRYLIKTRGQQVTLSCSPISGHRSVSWYQQTPGQGLQFLFEYFSETQRNKGNFPGRFSGRQFSNSRSEMNVSTLELGDSALYLCASSRGEAGYYNEQFFGPGTRLTVL.

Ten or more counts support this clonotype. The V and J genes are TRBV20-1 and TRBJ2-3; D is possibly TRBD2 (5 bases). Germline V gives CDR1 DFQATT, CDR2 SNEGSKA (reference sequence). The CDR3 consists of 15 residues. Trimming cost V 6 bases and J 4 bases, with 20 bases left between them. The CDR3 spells CSARTSSRPADTQYF. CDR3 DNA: TGCAGTGCCCGGACGTCTAGCCGGCCGGCAGATACGCAGTATTTT.

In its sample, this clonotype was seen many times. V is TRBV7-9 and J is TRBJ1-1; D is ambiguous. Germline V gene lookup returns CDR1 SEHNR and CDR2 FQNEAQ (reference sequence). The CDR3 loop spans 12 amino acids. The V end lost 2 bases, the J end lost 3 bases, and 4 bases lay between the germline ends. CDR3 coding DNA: TGTGCCAGCAGCTTACCCTACACTGAAGCTTTCTTT. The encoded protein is CASSLPYTEAFF.

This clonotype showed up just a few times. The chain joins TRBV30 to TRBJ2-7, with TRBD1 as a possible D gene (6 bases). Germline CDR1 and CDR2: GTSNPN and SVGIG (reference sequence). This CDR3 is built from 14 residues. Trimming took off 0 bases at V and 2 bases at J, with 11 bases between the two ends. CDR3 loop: CAWSVRGQTYEQYF. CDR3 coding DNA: TGTGCCTGGAGTGTACGTGGACAGACCTACGAGCAGTACTTC.

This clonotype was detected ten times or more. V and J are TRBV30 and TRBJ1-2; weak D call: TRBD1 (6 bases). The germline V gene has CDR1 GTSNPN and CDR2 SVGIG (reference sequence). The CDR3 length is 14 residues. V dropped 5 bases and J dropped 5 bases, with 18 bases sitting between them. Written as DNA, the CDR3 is TGTGCCTGGTCCGGGGGCAAACTTATGTATGGCTACACCTTC. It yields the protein CAWSGGKLMYGYTF.

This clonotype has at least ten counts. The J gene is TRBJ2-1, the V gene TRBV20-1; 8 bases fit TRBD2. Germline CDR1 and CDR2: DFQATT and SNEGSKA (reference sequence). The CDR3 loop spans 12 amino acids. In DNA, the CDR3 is TGCAGCGCCGGGGGGGCAAACAATGAGCAGTTCTTC. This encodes CSAGGANNEQFF.

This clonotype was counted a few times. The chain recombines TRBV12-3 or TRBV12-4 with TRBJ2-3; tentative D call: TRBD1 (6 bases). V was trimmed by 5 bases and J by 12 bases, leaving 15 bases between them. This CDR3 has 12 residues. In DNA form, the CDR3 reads TGTGCCAGCAGTCCCAAACCAGGGGTCCAGTATTTT. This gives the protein CASSPKPGVQYF.

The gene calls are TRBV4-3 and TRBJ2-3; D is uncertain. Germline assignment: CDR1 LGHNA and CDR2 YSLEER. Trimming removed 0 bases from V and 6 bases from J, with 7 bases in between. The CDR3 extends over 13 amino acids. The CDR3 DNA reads TGCGCCAGCAGCCAAGACCCCGGTGATACGCAGTATTTT. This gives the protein CASSQDPGDTQYF.

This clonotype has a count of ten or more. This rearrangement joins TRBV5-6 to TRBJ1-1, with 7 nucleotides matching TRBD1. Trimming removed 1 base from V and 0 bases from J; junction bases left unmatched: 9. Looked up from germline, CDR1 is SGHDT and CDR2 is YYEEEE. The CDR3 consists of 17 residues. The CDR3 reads CASSLTAGTALNTEAFF. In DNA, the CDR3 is TGTGCCAGCAGCTTGACTGCCGGGACAGCTTTGAACACTGAAGCTTTCTTT.

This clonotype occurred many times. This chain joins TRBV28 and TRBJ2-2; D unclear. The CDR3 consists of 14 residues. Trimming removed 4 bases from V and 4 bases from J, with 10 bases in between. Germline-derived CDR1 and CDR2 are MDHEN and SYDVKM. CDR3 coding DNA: TGTGCCAGCAGTTCCCCGGGCGGCACCGGGGAGCTGTTTTTT. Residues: CASSSPGGTGELFF.

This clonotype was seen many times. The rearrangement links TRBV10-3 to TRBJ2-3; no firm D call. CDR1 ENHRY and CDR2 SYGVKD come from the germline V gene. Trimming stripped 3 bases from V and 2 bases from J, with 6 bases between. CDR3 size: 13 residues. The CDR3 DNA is TGTGCCATCAGTGACCGGTTCACAGATACGCAGTATTTT. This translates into CAISDRFTDTQYF.

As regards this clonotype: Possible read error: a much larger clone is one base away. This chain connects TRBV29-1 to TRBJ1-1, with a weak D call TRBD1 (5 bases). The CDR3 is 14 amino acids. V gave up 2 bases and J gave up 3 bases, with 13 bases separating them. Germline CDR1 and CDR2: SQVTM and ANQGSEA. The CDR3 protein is CSVESVGTYTEAFF. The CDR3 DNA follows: TGCAGCGTTGAATCCGTGGGGACGTACACTGAAGCTTTCTTT.

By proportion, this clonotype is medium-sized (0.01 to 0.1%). The CDR3 region is CSAYPGQGQETQYF. The CDR3 nucleotides are TGCAGTGCATACCCGGGACAGGGGCAAGAGACCCAGTACTTC. The chain combines TRBV20-1 with TRBJ2-5; 10 bases align to TRBD1. Germline V gene lookup returns CDR1 DFQATT and CDR2 SNEGSKA (reference sequence). CDR3 size: 14 residues. V gave up 6 bases and J gave up 2 bases; unmatched junction bases: 6.

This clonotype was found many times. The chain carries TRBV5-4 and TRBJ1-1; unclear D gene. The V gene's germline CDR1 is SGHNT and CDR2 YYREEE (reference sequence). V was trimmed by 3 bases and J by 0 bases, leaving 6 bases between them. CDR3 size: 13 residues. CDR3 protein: CASSSQLNTEAFF. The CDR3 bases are TGTGCCAGCAGCTCACAGCTGAACACTGAAGCTTTCTTT.

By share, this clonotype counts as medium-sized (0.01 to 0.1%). CDR3 region: CASSSTGGTIYF. CDR3 DNA sequence: TGTGCCAGCAGTTCGACAGGCGGCACCATATATTTT. The rearrangement links TRBV12-3 or TRBV12-4 to TRBJ1-3; D is perhaps TRBD1 (6 bases). V was clipped by 4 bases and J by 9 bases, with 10 bases between them. This CDR3 has 12 amino acids.